The clone carrying this T cell receptor (beta chain) was observed a few times. Its specificity is not known. One entry per CDR3 protein, called by TCRdb with MiXCR from the 5' RACE reads. The table lists about 540,000 distinct CDR3 sequences, roughly 13% of them singletons, with approximately 6.3% in the top ten. The sample comes from a study of CD8 T cells in ankylosing spondylitis. The trim removed 1 base at V and 14 bases at J, leaving 10 bases unmatched. Germline V gene lookup returns CDR1 SGHVS and CDR2 FQNEAQ. The CDR3 contains 14 residues. Study observations and caveats: It appeared that ankylosing spondylitis blood was characterized by a TCR beta motif of fewer than 10 highly homologous variants.

V usage is TRBV7-8 and J usage is TRBJ2-1, with TRBD2 matching 8 bases. Sequencing was performed on blood, either unsorted or a sorted T cell fraction (not recorded which). The receptor was derived from a male donor with ankylosing spondylitis. The CDR3 loop is CASSLGATSVNKFF. The CDR3 region has the DNA TGTGCCAGCAGCTTAGGAGCGACTAGCGTGAATAAGTTCTTC.